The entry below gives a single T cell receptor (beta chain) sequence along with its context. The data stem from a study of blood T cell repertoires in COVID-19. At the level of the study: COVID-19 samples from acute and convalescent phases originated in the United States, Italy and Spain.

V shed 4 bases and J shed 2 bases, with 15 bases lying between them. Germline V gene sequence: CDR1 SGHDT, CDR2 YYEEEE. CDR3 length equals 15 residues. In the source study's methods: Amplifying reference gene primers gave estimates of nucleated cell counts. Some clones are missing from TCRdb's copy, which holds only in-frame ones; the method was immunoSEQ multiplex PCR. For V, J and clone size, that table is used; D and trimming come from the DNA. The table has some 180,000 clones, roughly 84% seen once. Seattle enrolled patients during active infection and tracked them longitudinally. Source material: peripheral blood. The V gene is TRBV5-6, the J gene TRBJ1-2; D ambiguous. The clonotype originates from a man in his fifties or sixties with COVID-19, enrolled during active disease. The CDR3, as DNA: TGTGCCAGCAGCCCAGATACACACGGGAACTATGGCTACACCTTC. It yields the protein CASSPDTHGNYGYTF.